A selection of T cell receptor beta chains follows, all from one sample in a study of cytomegalovirus exposure and HLA in healthy donors. Profiled with immunoSEQ multiplex PCR; TCRdb holds only in-frame clones, not every one. The sample yields roughly 200,000 clones, 79% seen once. Sequencing was performed on PBMCs. The receptors were sampled from a woman aged 25 to 39 in good health and CMV-seropositive. CDR3s include the opening cysteine and the closing phenylalanine or tryptophan. Fields, in order: J gene, clone size, D gene, V gene, CDR3 protein, CDR3 DNA. The D gene is left open where the match is weak. Not all rows give a size; the values are once, few, many and, for expanded clones, a class.

J gene: TRBJ2-7
clone size: -
D gene: -
V gene: TRBV6-1
CDR3 protein: CASSPPGIQSYEQYF
CDR3 DNA: TGTGCCAGCAGCCCCCCGGGGATACAGAGTTACGAGCAGTACTTC

J gene: TRBJ2-7
clone size: -
D gene: TRBD1
V gene: TRBV29-1
CDR3 protein: CSVIQGQSYEQYF
CDR3 DNA: TGCAGCGTGATACAGGGGCAATCCTACGAGCAGTACTTC

J gene: TRBJ2-3
clone size: -
D gene: TRBD2
V gene: TRBV4-1
CDR3 protein: CASSQDRGGRKIDTQYF
CDR3 DNA: TGCGCCAGCAGCCAAGATAGGGGCGGGAGGAAAATAGATACGCAGTATTTT

J gene: TRBJ2-7
clone size: once
D gene: -
V gene: TRBV7-9
CDR3 protein: CASSSGRYRSSYEQYF
CDR3 DNA: TGTGCCAGCAGTTCCGGGCGCTACAGGAGCTCCTACGAGCAGTACTTC

J gene: TRBJ2-3
clone size: -
D gene: TRBD1
V gene: TRBV5-6
CDR3 protein: CASSWTGTGEWEQYF
CDR3 DNA: TGTGCCAGCAGCTGGACAGGGACGGGAGAGTGGGAGCAGTATTTT

J gene: TRBJ1-2
clone size: -
D gene: -
V gene: TRBV6-5
CDR3 protein: CASRRTPQNGYTF
CDR3 DNA: TGTGCCAGCAGACGGACTCCTCAAAACGGCTACACCTTC

J gene: TRBJ2-7
clone size: -
D gene: -
V gene: TRBV19
CDR3 protein: CASSSLPLPGYEQYF
CDR3 DNA: TGTGCCAGTAGTTCCCTTCCCCTCCCGGGGTACGAGCAGTACTTC

J gene: TRBJ1-2
clone size: -
D gene: -
V gene: TRBV5-1
CDR3 protein: CASSLIMGTDRETYGYTF
CDR3 DNA: TGCGCCAGCAGCTTAATAATGGGCACCGACCGGGAGACCTATGGCTACACCTTC

J gene: TRBJ2-6
clone size: -
D gene: TRBD2
V gene: TRBV18
CDR3 protein: CASSPSAGGNSGANVLTF
CDR3 DNA: TGTGCCAGCTCACCTTCAGCGGGGGGGAACTCTGGGGCCAACGTCCTGACTTTC

J gene: TRBJ2-7
clone size: -
D gene: TRBD1
V gene: TRBV19
CDR3 protein: CASSQTGGAGYEQYF
CDR3 DNA: TGTGCCAGTAGCCAAACAGGGGGCGCTGGGTACGAGCAGTACTTC

J gene: TRBJ2-2
clone size: -
D gene: -
V gene: TRBV5-1
CDR3 protein: CASSLSGGSTGELFF
CDR3 DNA: TGCGCCAGCAGCTTGAGTGGCGGAAGCACCGGGGAGCTGTTTTTT

J gene: TRBJ1-2
clone size: -
D gene: -
V gene: TRBV5-6
CDR3 protein: CASSLAAGKPYGYTF
CDR3 DNA: TGTGCCAGCAGCTTGGCGGCAGGGAAGCCCTATGGCTACACCTTC

J gene: TRBJ1-2
clone size: -
D gene: TRBD1
V gene: TRBV5-4
CDR3 protein: CASSPSPTGDYGYTF
CDR3 DNA: TGTGCCAGCAGCCCCTCCCCGACAGGGGACTATGGCTACACCTTC

J gene: TRBJ2-3
clone size: -
D gene: TRBD2
V gene: TRBV30
CDR3 protein: CAWKGGRSSTDTQYF
CDR3 DNA: TGTGCCTGGAAGGGCGGGAGGTCTAGCACAGATACGCAGTATTTT

J gene: TRBJ1-2
clone size: -
D gene: -
V gene: TRBV2
CDR3 protein: CATYLSKGQSSGYTF
CDR3 DNA: TGTGCCACCTACCTCTCCAAGGGACAATCATCTGGCTACACCTTC

J gene: TRBJ2-1
clone size: -
D gene: -
V gene: TRBV9
CDR3 protein: CASSVGASAYNEQFF
CDR3 DNA: TGTGCCAGCAGCGTAGGGGCTAGCGCTTACAATGAGCAGTTCTTC

J gene: TRBJ2-3
clone size: once
D gene: TRBD2
V gene: TRBV6-1
CDR3 protein: CASSGEGTITRSTDTQYF
CDR3 DNA: TGTGCCAGCAGTGGGGAGGGCACTATTACGAGATCCACAGATACGCAGTATTTT

J gene: TRBJ2-7
clone size: -
D gene: -
V gene: TRBV5-1
CDR3 protein: CASSFSGNDEQYF
CDR3 DNA: TGCGCCAGCAGCTTTTCAGGGAATGACGAGCAGTACTTC

J gene: TRBJ1-6
clone size: -
D gene: -
V gene: TRBV9
CDR3 protein: CASSVDVAGNNSPLHF
CDR3 DNA: TGTGCCAGCAGCGTAGACGTGGCAGGCAATAATTCACCCCTCCACTTT

J gene: TRBJ2-7
clone size: -
D gene: TRBD2
V gene: TRBV30
CDR3 protein: CAWSPIAGGSRGEQYF
CDR3 DNA: TGTGCCTGGAGTCCAATAGCGGGAGGGTCTCGAGGCGAGCAGTACTTC

J gene: TRBJ2-3
clone size: -
D gene: -
V gene: TRBV19
CDR3 protein: CASSFLPDTQYF
CDR3 DNA: TGTGCCAGTAGTTTCCTCCCGGATACGCAGTATTTT

J gene: TRBJ1-5
clone size: -
D gene: TRBD1
V gene: TRBV12-5
CDR3 protein: CASGLADRDDQPQHF
CDR3 DNA: TGTGCTAGTGGTTTAGCGGACAGGGACGATCAGCCCCAGCATTTT

J gene: TRBJ1-4
clone size: -
D gene: -
V gene: TRBV7-8
CDR3 protein: CASSLARGINEKLFF
CDR3 DNA: TGTGCCAGCAGCTTAGCGCGAGGGATTAATGAAAAACTGTTTTTT

J gene: TRBJ2-7
clone size: few
D gene: TRBD2
V gene: TRBV4-3
CDR3 protein: CASSQELARSSYEQYF
CDR3 DNA: TGCGCCAGCAGCCAAGAACTAGCGCGAAGCTCCTACGAGCAGTACTTC

J gene: TRBJ2-1
clone size: -
D gene: TRBD2
V gene: TRBV10-3
CDR3 protein: CAIRGGSYNEQFF
CDR3 DNA: TGTGCCATCAGGGGGGGGAGCTACAATGAGCAGTTCTTC

J gene: TRBJ2-3
clone size: -
D gene: TRBD1
V gene: TRBV7-6
CDR3 protein: CASSPATGATDTQYF
CDR3 DNA: TGTGCCAGCAGCCCTGCCACAGGGGCCACAGATACGCAGTATTTT

J gene: TRBJ2-6
clone size: -
D gene: -
V gene: TRBV5-1
CDR3 protein: CASSLRQFSGANVLTF
CDR3 DNA: TGCGCCAGCAGCTTGCGACAGTTCTCTGGGGCCAACGTCCTGACTTTC

J gene: TRBJ1-1
clone size: -
D gene: -
V gene: TRBV7-9
CDR3 protein: CASSRDKFSRGTEAFF
CDR3 DNA: TGTGCCAGCAGCCGCGACAAATTCTCTCGGGGCACTGAAGCTTTCTTT

J gene: TRBJ1-3
clone size: -
D gene: -
V gene: TRBV6-7
CDR3 protein: CASSPPGGGPNSGNTIYF
CDR3 DNA: TGTGCCAGCAGCCCCCCGGGGGGGGGCCCCAATTCTGGAAACACCATATATTTT

J gene: TRBJ2-1
clone size: -
D gene: -
V gene: TRBV11-2
CDR3 protein: CASSAQQGPEQFF
CDR3 DNA: TGTGCCAGCAGCGCTCAACAGGGTCCTGAGCAGTTCTTC

J gene: TRBJ2-1
clone size: -
D gene: -
V gene: TRBV5-6
CDR3 protein: CASSRPPLGSYNEQFF
CDR3 DNA: TGTGCCAGCAGCCGCCCACCGCTAGGCTCCTACAATGAGCAGTTCTTC

J gene: TRBJ2-1
clone size: -
D gene: -
V gene: TRBV7-8
CDR3 protein: CATRVENEQFF
CDR3 DNA: TGTGCCACGCGAGTAGAGAATGAGCAGTTCTTC

J gene: TRBJ2-1
clone size: -
D gene: -
V gene: TRBV5-1
CDR3 protein: CASSLHPGLDNEQFF
CDR3 DNA: TGCGCCAGCAGCTTGCATCCAGGGTTGGACAATGAGCAGTTCTTC

J gene: TRBJ1-1
clone size: once
D gene: TRBD1
V gene: TRBV7-2
CDR3 protein: CASSPDRGGIEAFF
CDR3 DNA: TGTGCCAGCAGCCCGGACAGGGGAGGGATTGAAGCTTTCTTT

J gene: TRBJ2-1
clone size: -
D gene: TRBD2
V gene: TRBV5-1
CDR3 protein: CASSLGLAGVAYNEQFF
CDR3 DNA: TGCGCCAGCAGCCTCGGACTAGCGGGAGTCGCCTACAATGAGCAGTTCTTC

J gene: TRBJ1-2
clone size: -
D gene: -
V gene: TRBV11-2
CDR3 protein: CASSLPVLWGLVF
CDR3 DNA: TGTGCCAGCAGCTTACCCGTCCTTTGGGGCCTCGTTTTC

J gene: TRBJ1-1
clone size: -
D gene: -
V gene: TRBV29-1
CDR3 protein: CSVVGGSITEAFF
CDR3 DNA: TGCAGCGTTGTTGGAGGGTCGATCACTGAAGCTTTCTTT

J gene: TRBJ2-2
clone size: -
D gene: -
V gene: TRBV4-1
CDR3 protein: CASRSSNTGELFF
CDR3 DNA: TGCGCCAGCAGATCTTCTAACACCGGGGAGCTGTTTTTT

J gene: TRBJ1-5
clone size: -
D gene: -
V gene: TRBV4-1
CDR3 protein: CASSHTVNQPQHF
CDR3 DNA: TGCGCCAGCAGCCATACGGTGAATCAGCCCCAGCATTTT

J gene: TRBJ1-1
clone size: -
D gene: -
V gene: TRBV2
CDR3 protein: CASSANWATEAFF
CDR3 DNA: TGTGCCAGCAGTGCCAACTGGGCCACTGAAGCTTTCTTT

J gene: TRBJ1-3
clone size: -
D gene: -
V gene: TRBV6-5
CDR3 protein: CASTRGGDTIYF
CDR3 DNA: TGTGCCAGCACAAGGGGAGGGGACACCATATATTTT

J gene: TRBJ1-2
clone size: -
D gene: -
V gene: TRBV6-6
CDR3 protein: CASSYTTSDGYTF
CDR3 DNA: TGTGCCAGCAGTTACACAACATCCGATGGCTACACCTTC

J gene: TRBJ1-1
clone size: few
D gene: -
V gene: TRBV5-8
CDR3 protein: CASLQRGGGFHIGFF
CDR3 DNA: TGTGCCAGCCTTCAGCGCGGGGGCGGTTTTCATATTGGTTTCTTT

J gene: TRBJ2-6
clone size: -
D gene: -
V gene: TRBV11-2
CDR3 protein: CASSLTAPSGANVLTF
CDR3 DNA: TGTGCCAGCAGCTTAACAGCCCCCTCTGGGGCCAACGTCCTGACTTTC

J gene: TRBJ2-7
clone size: -
D gene: -
V gene: TRBV2
CDR3 protein: CASSEALGGPYEQYF
CDR3 DNA: TGTGCCAGCAGTGAAGCGCTTGGGGGCCCCTACGAGCAGTACTTC

J gene: TRBJ1-2
clone size: -
D gene: TRBD1
V gene: TRBV11-2
CDR3 protein: CASSLRQGDRYTF
CDR3 DNA: TGTGCCAGCAGCCTCAGACAGGGGGATCGCTACACCTTC

J gene: TRBJ1-5
clone size: once
D gene: -
V gene: TRBV15
CDR3 protein: CATSRTVHNQPQHF
CDR3 DNA: TGTGCCACCAGCAGGACAGTTCATAATCAGCCCCAGCATTTT

J gene: TRBJ1-4
clone size: -
D gene: -
V gene: TRBV4-2
CDR3 protein: CASSQDERATNEKLFF
CDR3 DNA: TGTGCCAGCAGCCAAGATGAACGAGCAACTAATGAAAAACTGTTTTTT

J gene: TRBJ2-5
clone size: -
D gene: TRBD2
V gene: TRBV7-9
CDR3 protein: CASSLSLPSGGETQYF
CDR3 DNA: TGTGCCAGCAGCTTAAGTCTGCCTAGCGGGGGTGAGACCCAGTACTTC

J gene: TRBJ2-1
clone size: -
D gene: TRBD2
V gene: TRBV6-6
CDR3 protein: CASRTMGLAGDNEQFF
CDR3 DNA: TGTGCCAGCAGAACCATGGGACTAGCGGGGGACAATGAGCAGTTCTTC

J gene: TRBJ1-1
clone size: -
D gene: -
V gene: TRBV13
CDR3 protein: CASSLIDTEAFF
CDR3 DNA: TGTGCCAGCAGCTTAATCGACACTGAAGCTTTCTTT

J gene: TRBJ2-1
clone size: -
D gene: -
V gene: TRBV27
CDR3 protein: CASSLTPPNEQFF
CDR3 DNA: TGTGCCAGCAGTTTAACACCCCCCAATGAGCAGTTCTTC

J gene: TRBJ2-7
clone size: few
D gene: TRBD1
V gene: TRBV5-1
CDR3 protein: CASSSGTGREQYF
CDR3 DNA: TGCGCCAGCAGCAGCGGGACAGGGCGCGAGCAGTACTTC

J gene: TRBJ2-7
clone size: -
D gene: TRBD1
V gene: TRBV4-1
CDR3 protein: CASSQESGQIYEQYF
CDR3 DNA: TGCGCCAGCAGCCAAGAATCGGGACAGATCTACGAGCAGTACTTC

J gene: TRBJ1-2
clone size: -
D gene: -
V gene: TRBV5-4
CDR3 protein: CASSGGGARTNYGYTF
CDR3 DNA: TGTGCCAGCAGCGGAGGGGGGGCGCGGACTAACTATGGCTACACCTTC

J gene: TRBJ2-7
clone size: once
D gene: -
V gene: TRBV5-1
CDR3 protein: CASSWGGTSTYEQYF
CDR3 DNA: TGCGCCAGCAGCTGGGGGGGCACATCAACCTACGAGCAGTACTTC

J gene: TRBJ1-2
clone size: -
D gene: -
V gene: TRBV18
CDR3 protein: CASSGAYSNYGYTF
CDR3 DNA: TGTGCCAGCTCAGGGGCCTACTCTAACTATGGCTACACCTTC

J gene: TRBJ1-2
clone size: -
D gene: -
V gene: TRBV6-1
CDR3 protein: CASPAPVRDYGYTF
CDR3 DNA: TGTGCCAGCCCCGCCCCCGTGCGGGACTATGGCTACACCTTC

J gene: TRBJ1-6
clone size: -
D gene: -
V gene: TRBV5-4
CDR3 protein: CATQGLGSPLHF
CDR3 DNA: TGTGCCACACAGGGTCTCGGCTCACCCCTCCACTTT